This TCR beta chain was documented in a study of blood T cell repertoires in COVID-19. Only in-frame clones appear in the TCRdb table, and some are missing; sequencing was by immunoSEQ multiplex PCR. The data show about 110,000 clones, 55% to 75% seen once. This TCR came from a woman aged 40 to 50 with acute or convalescent COVID-19. The sequenced sample consisted of peripheral blood.

The CDR3 DNA reads as TGTGCCAGCAGCGAGGGCGAGGAGACCCAGTACTTC. Protein sequence: CASSEGEETQYF. The chain employs TRBV5-4 and TRBJ2-5; possibly TRBD2 for D (5 bases). Germline-derived CDR1 and CDR2 are SGHNT and YYREEE (reference sequence). V was shortened by 4 bases and J by 5 bases, with 9 bases between the two germline ends. The CDR3 sequence is 12 residues long.